Listed below are T cell receptor beta chains from one sample, sequenced in a study of T cells in Graves' hyperthyroidism and ophthalmopathy. TCRdb ran MiXCR on the multiplex PCR reads and lists one entry per CDR3 protein. This table holds about 410,000 distinct CDR3 sequences, roughly 14% found once. Sequenced sample: blood. Receptors originate from a man aged 18 to 29 with Graves' ophthalmopathy. Both conserved end residues are part of each CDR3. The D gene is left open where the match is weak. Only some rows state a clone size, as once, few, many or a class for expanded clones.

V gene: TRBV5-1
J gene: TRBJ1-4
D gene: .
clone size: .
CDR3 DNA: TGCGCCAGCAGCCAAAGCTCAACTAATGAAAAACTGTTTTTT
CDR3 protein: CASSQSSTNEKLFF

V gene: TRBV12-3/TRBV12-4
J gene: TRBJ2-7
D gene: .
clone size: many
CDR3 DNA: TGTGCCATCCACAGGGTAGGCGAGCAGTACTTC
CDR3 protein: CAIHRVGEQYF

V gene: TRBV6-1
J gene: TRBJ1-2
D gene: TRBD1
clone size: .
CDR3 DNA: TGTGCCAGCAATCTAGGACAGGGAAGGATCTATGGCTACACCTTC
CDR3 protein: CASNLGQGRIYGYTF

V gene: TRBV7-6
J gene: TRBJ2-1
D gene: TRBD1
clone size: many
CDR3 DNA: TGTGCCAGCAGCCCCGAGACAGGGGTCATGCGATACAATGAGCAGTTCTTC
CDR3 protein: CASSPETGVMRYNEQFF

V gene: TRBV4-2
J gene: TRBJ1-1
D gene: .
clone size: many
CDR3 DNA: TGTGCCAGCAGCCAAGAAGCAACAGGCGTGGGGACTGAAGCTTTCTTT
CDR3 protein: CASSQEATGVGTEAFF

V gene: TRBV19
J gene: TRBJ2-1
D gene: TRBD2
clone size: many
CDR3 DNA: TGTGCCAGTAGTATCTCCGGGACTAGCGGGGGTTACAATGAGCAGTTCTTC
CDR3 protein: CASSISGTSGGYNEQFF

V gene: TRBV7-9
J gene: TRBJ2-1
D gene: TRBD2
clone size: .
CDR3 DNA: TGTGCCAGCAGCTTAATGGGACTAGCGGTAAATGAGCAGTTCTTC
CDR3 protein: CASSLMGLAVNEQFF

V gene: TRBV3-1
J gene: TRBJ2-7
D gene: .
clone size: .
CDR3 DNA: TGTGCCAGCAGGGAGAAGGGGGGGCCGTACGAGCAGTACTTC
CDR3 protein: CASREKGGPYEQYF

V gene: TRBV19
J gene: TRBJ1-5
D gene: TRBD1
clone size: .
CDR3 DNA: TGTGCCAGTAGGCAGGCCGCACAGGGGGCCAATCAGCCCCAGCATTTT
CDR3 protein: CASRQAAQGANQPQHF

V gene: TRBV19
J gene: TRBJ2-5
D gene: .
clone size: few
CDR3 DNA: TGTGCCAGTAGAAGGGAAGAGACCCAGTACTTC
CDR3 protein: CASRREETQYF

V gene: TRBV20-1
J gene: TRBJ2-3
D gene: .
clone size: many
CDR3 DNA: TGCAGTGCTAGGGGGGATAGTACGCAGTATTTT
CDR3 protein: CSARGDSTQYF

V gene: TRBV5-4
J gene: TRBJ2-1
D gene: TRBD2
clone size: .
CDR3 DNA: TGTGCCAGCAGCTTTGCGGGGGAGGTCTACAATGAGCAGTTCTTC
CDR3 protein: CASSFAGEVYNEQFF

V gene: TRBV12-3/TRBV12-4
J gene: TRBJ1-2
D gene: .
clone size: many
CDR3 DNA: TGTGCCAGCAGGCCGGGACCCGGCTATGGCTACACCTTC
CDR3 protein: CASRPGPGYGYTF

V gene: TRBV27
J gene: TRBJ1-1
D gene: TRBD1
clone size: .
CDR3 DNA: TGTGCCAGCAGTTCCCCCCGACAGGGGGCTTTCACTGAAGCTTTCTTT
CDR3 protein: CASSSPRQGAFTEAFF

V gene: TRBV20-1
J gene: TRBJ1-2
D gene: .
clone size: many
CDR3 DNA: TGCAGTGCTAGAGTAACCGGGGCATGGGGAGGCTACACCTTC
CDR3 protein: CSARVTGAWGGYTF

V gene: TRBV7-9
J gene: TRBJ1-2
D gene: .
clone size: .
CDR3 DNA: TGTGCCAACAGCTCACTACCAGTGCCGGGCTACACCTTC
CDR3 protein: CANSSLPVPGYTF

V gene: TRBV4-1
J gene: TRBJ2-5
D gene: TRBD2
clone size: .
CDR3 DNA: TGCGCCAGCAGCCTCGGGACTACCGGCAGCCTAGAGACCCAGTACTTC
CDR3 protein: CASSLGTTGSLETQYF

V gene: TRBV7-9
J gene: TRBJ2-2
D gene: TRBD2
clone size: .
CDR3 DNA: TGTGCCAGCAGCCTCCAGCGGGGGGGCCACGGGGAGCTGTTTTTT
CDR3 protein: CASSLQRGGHGELFF

V gene: TRBV5-1
J gene: TRBJ1-5
D gene: .
clone size: many
CDR3 DNA: TGCGCCAGCAGCGCCGGGGCAAATCAGCCCCAGCATTTT
CDR3 protein: CASSAGANQPQHF

V gene: TRBV29-1
J gene: TRBJ2-1
D gene: TRBD1
clone size: .
CDR3 DNA: TGCAGCGGAGCGACAGGGAACAATGAGCAGTTCTTC
CDR3 protein: CSGATGNNEQFF

V gene: TRBV12-3/TRBV12-4
J gene: TRBJ2-1
D gene: .
clone size: .
CDR3 DNA: TGTGCCAGCAGTTTTTATAGTTCCAATGAGCAGTTCTTC
CDR3 protein: CASSFYSSNEQFF

V gene: TRBV4-1
J gene: TRBJ1-4
D gene: TRBD1
clone size: many
CDR3 DNA: TGCGCCAGCAGCCGTGGGCAGGGGACAGGGAGTGAAAAACTGTTTTTT
CDR3 protein: CASSRGQGTGSEKLFF

V gene: TRBV27
J gene: TRBJ2-7
D gene: .
clone size: .
CDR3 DNA: TGTGCCAGCAGTTTGGCGGACAGCCATACCTACGAGCAGTACTTC
CDR3 protein: CASSLADSHTYEQYF

V gene: TRBV30
J gene: TRBJ2-7
D gene: TRBD1
clone size: many
CDR3 DNA: TGTGCCTGGAGCAGGGGGCGGAACGAGCAGTACTTC
CDR3 protein: CAWSRGRNEQYF

V gene: TRBV27
J gene: TRBJ2-5
D gene: TRBD2
clone size: many
CDR3 DNA: TGTGCCAGCAGTTTATTGGGTCTAGCGGGGCAAGAGACCCAGTACTTC
CDR3 protein: CASSLLGLAGQETQYF

V gene: TRBV20-1
J gene: TRBJ2-1
D gene: .
clone size: .
CDR3 DNA: TGCAGTGCTAGCTCCGGGATCCCCTCGGCAGAGCAGTTCTTC
CDR3 protein: CSASSGIPSAEQFF

V gene: TRBV7-2
J gene: TRBJ2-2
D gene: TRBD2
clone size: few
CDR3 DNA: TGTGCCAGCAGCCGCCGAGGCGGGGGGGCCACCGGGGAGCTGTTTTTT
CDR3 protein: CASSRRGGGATGELFF

V gene: TRBV12-3/TRBV12-4
J gene: TRBJ2-7
D gene: TRBD1
clone size: many
CDR3 DNA: TGTGCCAGCAGTCTCTCTTACAGGGGAAGAGGGCCCTCTTCTTACGAGCAGTACTTC
CDR3 protein: CASSLSYRGRGPSSYEQYF

V gene: TRBV19
J gene: TRBJ2-1
D gene: TRBD2
clone size: .
CDR3 DNA: TGTGCCAGTAGTGGGGGCGGGGGGTATGAGCAGTTCTTC
CDR3 protein: CASSGGGGYEQFF

V gene: TRBV9
J gene: TRBJ2-7
D gene: .
clone size: .
CDR3 DNA: TGTGCCAGCAGCGTGGGGACAAGGAGCGAGCAGTACTTC
CDR3 protein: CASSVGTRSEQYF

V gene: TRBV11-2
J gene: TRBJ2-3
D gene: .
clone size: many
CDR3 DNA: TGTGCCAGCAGCTTACCGGGCACTCTGGGTAATACGCAGTATTTT
CDR3 protein: CASSLPGTLGNTQYF

V gene: TRBV24-1
J gene: TRBJ2-1
D gene: .
clone size: many
CDR3 DNA: TGTGCCACCAGACTAGGGGGGAATGAGCAGTTCTTC
CDR3 protein: CATRLGGNEQFF

V gene: TRBV19
J gene: TRBJ1-1
D gene: .
clone size: many
CDR3 DNA: TGTGCCAGTAGGTCAGTCGCGACCCCTGGGGCTTTCTTT
CDR3 protein: CASRSVATPGAFF

V gene: TRBV6-6
J gene: TRBJ2-5
D gene: .
clone size: few
CDR3 DNA: TGTGCCAGCAGTTACTCGATATCTAGCCAAGAGACCCAGTACTTC
CDR3 protein: CASSYSISSQETQYF

V gene: TRBV3-1
J gene: TRBJ2-7
D gene: TRBD2
clone size: few
CDR3 DNA: TGTGCCAGCAGCCAAGATCTCAACTTAAGGCTGCGGGAGGGCTCTGAGCAGTACTTC
CDR3 protein: CASSQDLNLRLREGSEQYF

V gene: TRBV25-1
J gene: TRBJ2-1
D gene: .
clone size: few
CDR3 DNA: TGTGCCAGCAGTGTTATTAGGGGTGAGCAGTTCTTC
CDR3 protein: CASSVIRGEQFF

V gene: TRBV12-3/TRBV12-4
J gene: TRBJ1-3
D gene: TRBD1
clone size: .
CDR3 DNA: TGTGCCAGCAGTTCTGGGACAGGGGGTAGAAACACCATATATTTT
CDR3 protein: CASSSGTGGRNTIYF

V gene: TRBV5-6
J gene: TRBJ2-3
D gene: .
clone size: many
CDR3 DNA: TGTGCCAGCAGCAGGCGGGACATCCCCGATACGCAGTATTTT
CDR3 protein: CASSRRDIPDTQYF

V gene: TRBV7-2
J gene: TRBJ2-3
D gene: TRBD2
clone size: many
CDR3 DNA: TGTGCCAGCAGCCTTCTAGCGGGTCTCACAGATACGCAGTATTTT
CDR3 protein: CASSLLAGLTDTQYF

V gene: TRBV19
J gene: TRBJ2-3
D gene: TRBD1
clone size: .
CDR3 DNA: TGTGCCAGTAGGTCCTGGGACAGCCAATTCGGAGATACGCAGTATTTT
CDR3 protein: CASRSWDSQFGDTQYF

V gene: TRBV29-1
J gene: TRBJ2-5
D gene: TRBD1
clone size: few
CDR3 DNA: TGCAGCGTTCTAGCCGGGACAGGGTCGGGGACCCAGTACTTC
CDR3 protein: CSVLAGTGSGTQYF

V gene: TRBV11-2
J gene: TRBJ2-3
D gene: TRBD2
clone size: .
CDR3 DNA: TGTGCCAGCAGCCAAGGGCCGGGACTAGCCAGCAGTGAAAGGGCAGATACGCAGTATTTT
CDR3 protein: CASSQGPGLASSERADTQYF

V gene: TRBV29-1
J gene: TRBJ1-6
D gene: .
clone size: many
CDR3 DNA: TGCAGCGTCCGGACCGGGAGCTCCTATAATTCACCCCTCCACTTT
CDR3 protein: CSVRTGSSYNSPLHF